This TCR beta chain was documented in a study of graft-versus-host responses after intestinal transplantation. Germline-derived CDR1 and CDR2 are MNHEY and SVGAGI. CDR3 length: 15 residues. The V gene end was trimmed by 5 bases and the J gene end by 8 bases; junction bases not matched to a gene: 11. The study, taken as a whole, reports: High graft-versus-host to host-versus-graft T cell clonal ratios marked allografts of patients with graft-donor macrochimerism.

Profiled with immunoSEQ multiplex PCR; TCRdb holds only in-frame clones, not every one. Here the sample spans around 120,000 clones, less than 95% being singletons. As to this clone: What it recognizes is unknown.

The specimen comprised unstimulated CD4+ T cells sorted from spleen or lymph node cells, sampled before intestinal transplant. This clonotype originated in a human donor who received an intestinal transplant. This chain joins TRBV6-5 and TRBJ1-2; the match to TRBD1 covers 10 bases. The CDR3 DNA reads TGTGCCAGCAGTCGGGACAGGGGAAGTTCATGGGGCTACACCTTC. This encodes CASSRDRGSSWGYTF.